The source of this TCR beta chain is a study of Ad26.COV2.S vaccination and SARS-CoV-2 variants. Study overall: Of the COV1001 trial arms, the Ad26.COV2.S arm included the donor. Overall study findings and caveats: Post-vaccination spike-specific CD8+ and CD4+ T cell responses reportedly had substantial breadth. Possibly, TCR breadth and depth analyses underestimated total T cell responses.

V was pared by 6 bases and J by 0 bases, with 23 bases between. CDR1 is SNHLY, CDR2 FYNNEI, per germline. The CDR3 is 19 residues long. This clone was seen a single time. Its specificity is not known. The sample's treatment: some 20 received Ad26.COV2.S at low or high dose, single or two shots; about 5 received placebo; per-sample allocation not given. Day 63 after the first injection of vaccine or placebo was the sampling time. Repertoires were generated with immunoSEQ multiplex PCR, while TCRdb's copy carries only in-frame clones and drops some. The sample contains some 330,000 clones, roughly nine tenths of which appear only once.

The input for sequencing was peripheral blood, taken in a trial of Ad26.COV2.S vaccine versus placebo. The V gene is TRBV2, the J gene TRBJ1-4; no definite D call. The TCR originated in a person aged 18 to 59 who received the Ad26.COV2.S COVID-19 vaccine or a placebo. DNA for the CDR3: TGTGCCAGCAGGCAACTAGGCGGCGCCTCGGGTGCAACTAATGAAAAACTGTTTTTT. This sequence encodes CASRQLGGASGATNEKLFF. Variable domain in full (rest from reference TRBV2 and TRBJ1-4): EPEVTQTPSHQVTQMGQEVILRCVPISNHLYFYWYRQILGQKVEFLVSFYNNEISEKSEIFDDQFSVERPDGSNFTLKIRSTKLEDSAMYFCASRQLGGASGATNEKLFFGSGTQLSVL.